This TCR beta chain was identified in a study of cytomegalovirus exposure and HLA in healthy donors. Primers: 60 Vbeta forward and 13 Jbeta reverse. The protocol was immunoSEQ multiplex PCR, while the TCRdb copy is restricted to in-frame clones and leaves out a portion. Altogether tens of thousands of clones are present, 65% to 80% being singletons, with the ten largest covering about 9.1%. Study observations and caveats: TCR beta chain V- and J-gene trimming was linked, in a later analysis, to a missense variant in DCLRE1C. Confirmation in vitro established that a few CMV-associated chains were specific for CMV antigens.

A remark on this clone: Its antigen is unknown.

CDR1 MDHEN and CDR2 SYDVKM come from the germline V gene. Trimming shortened V by 7 bases and J by 1 base, and 20 bases separated the two germline ends. This CDR3 region has 16 residues. The receptor was derived from a woman between 45 and 60 years old in good health and CMV-seronegative. This chain joins TRBV28 and TRBJ2-7; tentatively, D is TRBD1 (7 bases). Sequencing was performed on PBMCs. The CDR3 DNA reads as TGTGCCAGCATTGGGGGGACAGCGAGGGGGTCCTACGAGCAGTACTTC. It translates to CASIGGTARGSYEQYF.